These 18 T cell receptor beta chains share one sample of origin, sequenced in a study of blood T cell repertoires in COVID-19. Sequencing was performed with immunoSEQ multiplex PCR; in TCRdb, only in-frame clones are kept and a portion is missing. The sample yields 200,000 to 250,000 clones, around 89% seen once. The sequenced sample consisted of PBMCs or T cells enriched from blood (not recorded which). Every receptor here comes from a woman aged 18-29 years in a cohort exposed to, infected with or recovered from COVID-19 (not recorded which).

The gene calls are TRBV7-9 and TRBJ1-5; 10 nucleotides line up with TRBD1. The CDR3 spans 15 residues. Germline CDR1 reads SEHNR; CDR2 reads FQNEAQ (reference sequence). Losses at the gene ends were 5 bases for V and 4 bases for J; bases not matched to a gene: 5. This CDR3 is CASSTGQGINQPQHF. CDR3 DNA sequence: TGTGCCAGCAGCACGGGACAGGGGATAAATCAGCCCCAGCATTTT. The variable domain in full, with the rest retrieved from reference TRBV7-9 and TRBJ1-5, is DTGVSQNPRHKITKRGQNVTFRCDPISEHNRLYWYRQTLGQGPEFLTYFQNEAQLEKSRLLSDRFSAERPKGSFSTLEIQRTEQGDSAMYLCASSTGQGINQPQHFGDGTRLSIL.

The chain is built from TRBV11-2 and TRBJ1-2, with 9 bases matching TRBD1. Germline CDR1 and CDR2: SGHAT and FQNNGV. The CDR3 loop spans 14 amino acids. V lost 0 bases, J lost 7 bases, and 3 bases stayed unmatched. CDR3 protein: CASSLEGQGVGYTF. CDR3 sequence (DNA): TGTGCCAGCAGCTTAGAGGGACAGGGCGTTGGCTACACCTTC.

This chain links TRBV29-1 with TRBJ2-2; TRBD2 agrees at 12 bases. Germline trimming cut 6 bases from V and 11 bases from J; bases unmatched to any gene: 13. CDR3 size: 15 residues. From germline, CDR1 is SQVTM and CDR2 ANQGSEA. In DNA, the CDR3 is TGCAGCGTGAAACTAGCGGGGGGCACCCGGAGCGAGCTGTTTTTT. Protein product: CSVKLAGGTRSELFF.

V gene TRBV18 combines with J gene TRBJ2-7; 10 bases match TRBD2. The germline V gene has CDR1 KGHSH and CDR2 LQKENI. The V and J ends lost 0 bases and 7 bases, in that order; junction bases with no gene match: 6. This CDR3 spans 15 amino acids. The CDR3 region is CASSPPASGSLEQYF. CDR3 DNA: TGTGCCAGCTCACCACCGGCTAGCGGGAGTTTGGAGCAGTACTTC.

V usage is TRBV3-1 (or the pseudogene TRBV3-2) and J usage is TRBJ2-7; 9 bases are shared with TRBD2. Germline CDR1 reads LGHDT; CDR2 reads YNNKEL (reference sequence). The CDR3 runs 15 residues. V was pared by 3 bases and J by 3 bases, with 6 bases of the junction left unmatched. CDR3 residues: CASSQTETSGYEQYF. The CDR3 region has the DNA TGTGCCAGCAGCCAGACCGAGACTAGCGGCTACGAGCAGTACTTC.

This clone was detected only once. CDR3 nucleotide sequence: TGCGCCAGCAGCGAAACGACAGCGATGGCCAAAAACATTCAGTACTTC. Translating it yields CASSETTAMAKNIQYF. The V call is TRBV5-1, the J call TRBJ2-4, with D possibly matching TRBD1 (5 bases). The germline CDR1 and CDR2 sequences are SGHRS and YFSETQ. Between the trimmed V and J ends, which lost 4 bases and 1 base, there was a span of 15 bases. The CDR3 contains 16 residues.

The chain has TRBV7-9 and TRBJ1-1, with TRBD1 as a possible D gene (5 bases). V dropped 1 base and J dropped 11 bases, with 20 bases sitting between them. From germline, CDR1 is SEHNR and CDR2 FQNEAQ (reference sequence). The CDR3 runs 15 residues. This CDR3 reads CASSLGFRVGMEAFF. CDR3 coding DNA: TGTGCCAGCAGCTTAGGGTTCAGGGTTGGAATGGAGGCTTTCTTT.

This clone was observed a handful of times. The CDR3 bases are TGTGCCAGTAGTACCTTCGGACGGGGTTATAATTCACCCCTCCACTTT. Translated, it gives CASSTFGRGYNSPLHF. This sequence joins TRBV19 and TRBJ1-6; D ambiguous. There are 16 residues in the CDR3. V was cut by 4 bases and J by 4 bases, with 14 bases left in between. Germline V lookup: CDR1 LNHDA, CDR2 SQIVND (reference sequence).

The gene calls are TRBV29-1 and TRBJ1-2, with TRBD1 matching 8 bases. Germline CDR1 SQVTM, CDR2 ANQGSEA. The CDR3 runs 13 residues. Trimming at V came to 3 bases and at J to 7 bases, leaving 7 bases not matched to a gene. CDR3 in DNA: TGCAGCGTTGACGACAGGGGAGGCGGTGGCTACACCTTC. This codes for CSVDDRGGGGYTF.

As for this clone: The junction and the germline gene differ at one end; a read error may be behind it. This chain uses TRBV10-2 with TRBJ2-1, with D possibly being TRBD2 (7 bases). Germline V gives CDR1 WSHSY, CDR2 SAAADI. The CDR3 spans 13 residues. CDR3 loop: CASSESAGAAAIF. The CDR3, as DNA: TGCGCCAGCAGTGAGTCCGCGGGGGCCGCGGCTATCTTC.

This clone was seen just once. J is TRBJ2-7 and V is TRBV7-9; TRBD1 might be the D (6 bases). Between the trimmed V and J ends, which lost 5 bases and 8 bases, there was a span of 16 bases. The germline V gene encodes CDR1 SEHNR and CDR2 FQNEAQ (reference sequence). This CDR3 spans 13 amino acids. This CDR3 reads CASSPRTAAQQYF. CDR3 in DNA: TGTGCCAGCAGCCCACGGACAGCAGCGCAGCAGTACTTC.

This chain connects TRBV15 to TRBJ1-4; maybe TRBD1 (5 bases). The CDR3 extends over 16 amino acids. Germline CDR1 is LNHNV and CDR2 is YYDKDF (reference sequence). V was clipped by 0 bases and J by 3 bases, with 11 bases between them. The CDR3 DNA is TGTGCCACCAGCAGAGATGTGCCGACAGCTAATGAAAAACTGTTTTTT. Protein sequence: CATSRDVPTANEKLFF.

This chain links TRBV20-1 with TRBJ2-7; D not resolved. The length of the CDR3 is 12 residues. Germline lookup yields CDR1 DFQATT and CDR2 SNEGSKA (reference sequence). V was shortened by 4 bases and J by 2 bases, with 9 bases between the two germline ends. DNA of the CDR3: TGCAGTGCTAATGATGAGACCTACGAGCAGTACTTC. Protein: CSANDETYEQYF.

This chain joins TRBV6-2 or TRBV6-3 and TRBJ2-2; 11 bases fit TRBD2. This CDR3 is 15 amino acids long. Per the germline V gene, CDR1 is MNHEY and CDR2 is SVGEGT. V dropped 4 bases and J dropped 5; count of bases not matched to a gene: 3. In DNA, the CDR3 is TGTGCCAGCAGTTTCCTAGCGGGGGGAACCGGGGAGCTGTTTTTT. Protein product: CASSFLAGGTGELFF.

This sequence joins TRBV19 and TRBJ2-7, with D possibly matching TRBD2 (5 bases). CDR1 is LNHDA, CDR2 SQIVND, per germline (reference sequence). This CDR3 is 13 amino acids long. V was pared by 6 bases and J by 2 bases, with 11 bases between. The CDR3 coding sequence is TGTGCCAGTAGCCCCGGGATTACCTACGAGCAGTACTTC. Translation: CASSPGITYEQYF.

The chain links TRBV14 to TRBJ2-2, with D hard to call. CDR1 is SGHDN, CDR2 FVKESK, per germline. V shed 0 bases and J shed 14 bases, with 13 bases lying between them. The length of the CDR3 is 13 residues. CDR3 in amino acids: CASSQEPPSRLFF. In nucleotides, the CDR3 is TGTGCCAGCAGCCAAGAGCCCCCGAGCCGACTGTTTTTT. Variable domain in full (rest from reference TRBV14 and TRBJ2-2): EAGVTQFPSHSVIEKGQTVTLRCDPISGHDNLYWYRRVMGKEIKFLLHFVKESKQDESGMPNNRFLAERTGGTYSTLKVQPAELEDSGVYFCASSQEPPSRLFFGEGSRLTVL.

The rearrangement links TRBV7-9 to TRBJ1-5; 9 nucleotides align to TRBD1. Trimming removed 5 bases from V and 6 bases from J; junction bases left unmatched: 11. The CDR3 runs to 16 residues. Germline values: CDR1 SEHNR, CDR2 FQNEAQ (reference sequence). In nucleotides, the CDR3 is TGTGCCAGCAGCCAAACAGACAGGGGGACAGGTCAGCCCCAGCATTTT. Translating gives CASSQTDRGTGQPQHF.

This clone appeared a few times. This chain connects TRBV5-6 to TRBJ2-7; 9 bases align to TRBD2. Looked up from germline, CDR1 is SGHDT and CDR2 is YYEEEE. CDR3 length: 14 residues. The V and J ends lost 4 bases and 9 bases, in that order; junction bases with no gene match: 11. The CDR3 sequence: CASSTTSGPSGQYF. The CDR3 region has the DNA TGTGCCAGCAGCACTACTAGCGGGCCCTCTGGGCAGTACTTC.